A single sample is the source of the 21 T cell receptor beta chains below, sequenced in a study of cytomegalovirus exposure and HLA in healthy donors. The repertoire was sequenced with immunoSEQ multiplex PCR; TCRdb's copy has only in-frame clones and lacks some. The sample has over 200,000 clones; about nine tenths are singletons. Sequenced input: PBMCs. The receptor source for this set is a woman younger than 45 in good health and CMV-seronegative.

The V gene is TRBV9, the J gene TRBJ2-7, with a possible D match to TRBD2 (6 bases). Germline values: CDR1 SGDLS, CDR2 YYNGEE. The CDR3 length is 14 residues. Between the trimmed V and J ends, which lost 4 bases and 1 base, there was a span of 12 bases. The CDR3 DNA reads TGTGCCAGCAGCTCGGGAGTTGGGTCCTACGAGCAGTACTTC. It translates to CASSSGVGSYEQYF.

The rearrangement links TRBV5-6 to TRBJ2-3; 10 positions match TRBD1. From germline, CDR1 is SGHDT and CDR2 YYEEEE. Trimming at V came to 3 bases and at J to 8 bases, leaving 6 bases not matched to a gene. The CDR3 has 14 residues. CDR3 bases: TGTGCCAGCAGCTGGGGGACAGGGGACGGTACGCAGTATTTT. It translates to CASSWGTGDGTQYF.

V usage is TRBV5-4 and J usage is TRBJ1-1; a possible D gene is TRBD1 (5 bases). Germline CDR1 is SGHNT and CDR2 is YYREEE (reference sequence). The CDR3 length is 14 residues. V was clipped by 3 bases and J by 0 bases, with 9 bases between them. CDR3 coding DNA: TGTGCCAGCAGCTCCCCAGGGATGAACACTGAAGCTTTCTTT. It is translated as CASSSPGMNTEAFF.

The rearrangement uses TRBV28 and TRBJ2-1; D is unclear. Germline V lookup: CDR1 MDHEN, CDR2 SYDVKM. V lost 7 bases to trimming and J lost 5 bases, with 12 bases between them. CDR3 length: 13 amino acids. CDR3 sequence reads: CASTRPPNNEQFF. In nucleotides, the CDR3 is TGTGCCAGCACCCGTCCACCGAACAATGAGCAGTTCTTC.

The chain combines TRBV5-4 with TRBJ2-5; D remains ambiguous. Germline CDR1 and CDR2: SGHNT and YYREEE (reference sequence). V was pared by 4 bases and J by 2 bases, with 6 bases between. The CDR3 is 12 residues long. The CDR3 loop is CASSLGQETQYF. The CDR3 DNA reads TGTGCCAGCAGCCTAGGGCAAGAGACCCAGTACTTC. The variable domain in full, completed from reference TRBV5-4 and TRBJ2-5, reads ETGVTQSPTHLIKTRGQQVTLRCSSQSGHNTVSWYQQALGQGPQFIFQYYREEENGRGNFPPRFSGLQFPNYSSELNVNALELDDSALYLCASSLGQETQYFGPGTRLLVL.

This chain joins TRBV2 and TRBJ2-7; 7 bases align to TRBD2. This CDR3 contains 15 residues. V was clipped by 10 bases and J by 2 bases; unmatched bases: 14. CDR1 SNHLY and CDR2 FYNNEI come from the germline V gene. The CDR3 DNA sequence: TGTGCCACCCTGAATCAGGCGGGAGAGACCTACGAGCAGTACTTC. It codes for CATLNQAGETYEQYF.

The chain has TRBV4-1 and TRBJ1-5; unclear D gene. The CDR3 has 13 residues. Germline CDR1 and CDR2: MGHRA and YSYEKL. V was pared by 3 bases and J by 0 bases, with 3 bases between. The CDR3 here is CASSQNSNQPQHF. In nucleotides, the CDR3 is TGCGCCAGCAGCCAGAATAGCAATCAGCCCCAGCATTTT.

V gene TRBV5-1 combines with J gene TRBJ2-2; D is unclear. The V gene lost 5 bases and the J gene lost 7 bases, with 15 bases spanning the gap. The CDR3 runs 14 residues. Looked up from germline, CDR1 is SGHRS and CDR2 is YFSETQ. CDR3 sequence reads: CASRVAAMNGELFF. The CDR3 DNA sequence: TGCGCCAGCAGGGTGGCGGCTATGAACGGGGAGCTGTTTTTT.

This rearrangement joins TRBV28 to TRBJ1-1; unclear D gene. Trimming stripped 3 bases from V and 3 bases from J, with 2 bases between. The CDR3 consists of 11 residues. From germline, CDR1 is MDHEN and CDR2 SYDVKM. CDR3 coding DNA: TGTGCCAGCAGTTTGTACACTGAAGCTTTCTTT. Protein: CASSLYTEAFF.

This chain joins TRBV7-2 and TRBJ2-1; TRBD1 agrees at 11 bases. V was pared by 6 bases and J by 4 bases, with 8 bases of the junction left unmatched. Per germline, CDR1 SGHTA and CDR2 FQGNSA. The length of the CDR3 is 16 residues. The CDR3: CASRITGTGGYNEQFF. The CDR3 bases are TGTGCCAGCAGGATTACCGGGACAGGGGGTTACAATGAGCAGTTCTTC.

V and J are TRBV9 and TRBJ1-3, with D maybe TRBD1 (6 bases). Trimming cost V 3 bases and J 4 bases, with 17 bases left between them. Germline values: CDR1 SGDLS, CDR2 YYNGEE. The CDR3 has 16 amino acids. The CDR3 protein is CASSATQGSAGNTIYF. In nucleotides, the CDR3 is TGTGCCAGCAGCGCAACACAGGGATCAGCCGGAAACACCATATATTTT.

The genes are TRBV11-3 and TRBJ2-4; no clear D gene. Trimming cost V 2 bases and J 6 bases, with 8 bases left between them. Germline lookup yields CDR1 SGHNT and CDR2 YENEEA. CDR3 length equals 13 residues. CDR3 loop: CASSLSYGNIQYF. The CDR3 DNA is TGTGCCAGCAGCTTATCTTACGGAAACATTCAGTACTTC.

This clone was found a few times. The rearrangement uses TRBV19 and TRBJ1-1; 7 positions agree with TRBD1. The CDR3 is 14 amino acids. After removal of 4 bases from V and 0 bases from J, the junction contained 2 bases not matched to a gene. The germline gives CDR1 LNHDA, CDR2 SQIVND (reference sequence). The DNA for the CDR3 is TGTGCCAGTAGTAGGGACAGCCTGAACACTGAAGCTTTCTTT. Its protein is CASSRDSLNTEAFF.

The J gene is TRBJ2-1, the V gene TRBV19, with D perhaps TRBD1 or TRBD2 (5 bases each). The CDR3 totals 14 residues. V was shortened by 6 bases and J by 6 bases, with 15 bases between the two germline ends. CDR1 and CDR2 from the germline V gene are LNHDA and SQIVND (reference sequence). This CDR3 is CASSHGGFSNEQFF. As DNA, the CDR3 is TGTGCCAGTAGCCATGGGGGTTTCTCCAATGAGCAGTTCTTC.

The genes are TRBV27 and TRBJ2-1; 9 nucleotides agree with TRBD2. This CDR3 comprises 16 residues. Germline loops: CDR1 MNHEY, CDR2 SMNVEV (reference sequence). Trimming cost V 5 bases and J 4 bases; bases outside gene matches: 9. This chain's CDR3 is CASSIPLAGKYNEQFF. CDR3 sequence (DNA): TGTGCCAGCAGTATCCCTCTAGCGGGAAAATACAATGAGCAGTTCTTC.

The chain recombines TRBV11-2 with TRBJ2-5, with TRBD2 matching over 10 bases. This CDR3 spans 16 amino acids. CDR1 is SGHAT, CDR2 FQNNGV, per germline. V gave up 5 bases and J gave up 0 bases; unmatched junction bases: 6. The CDR3 DNA follows: TGTGCCAGCAGCCGCCTACTAGCGGGGTACCAAGAGACCCAGTACTTC. Translated, it gives CASSRLLAGYQETQYF.

The chain has TRBV6-4 and TRBJ2-3; D gene uncertain. The CDR3 loop spans 12 amino acids. The germline V gene has CDR1 MRHNA and CDR2 SNTAGT. V lost 0 bases and J 2 bases, leaving 0 bases between the germline ends. The CDR3 sequence: CASSDSTDTQYF. The CDR3 DNA follows: TGTGCCAGCAGTGACTCCACAGATACGCAGTATTTT.

The chain links TRBV6-5 to TRBJ2-7; TRBD1 or TRBD2 may be the D gene (6 bases each). The V end was cut by 4 bases, the J end by 4 bases, with 11 bases between. This CDR3 comprises 13 residues. Per germline, CDR1 MNHEY and CDR2 SVGAGI. CDR3 residues: CASSSRGLYEQYF. DNA for the CDR3: TGTGCCAGCAGTTCACGGGGGCTGTACGAGCAGTACTTC.

The chain combines TRBV9 with TRBJ1-1; D remains ambiguous. V lost 3 bases and J lost 6, with 12 bases in between. The germline V gene encodes CDR1 SGDLS and CDR2 YYNGEE. The CDR3 runs to 13 residues. The CDR3 sequence: CASSDKGSAEAFF. For the CDR3, the DNA is TGTGCCAGCAGCGATAAAGGGTCCGCTGAAGCTTTCTTT.

The V gene is TRBV19, the J gene TRBJ2-7; TRBD1 aligns across 9 bases. With 3 bases clipped from V and 5 bases from J, the junction kept 5 bases outside the gene matches. The germline V gene encodes CDR1 LNHDA and CDR2 SQIVND (reference sequence). This CDR3 comprises 14 residues. The CDR3 protein is CASSMGTGTHEQYF. The CDR3 DNA is TGTGCCAGTAGTATGGGGACAGGGACCCACGAGCAGTACTTC.

Comment on this clone: Other nucleotide sequences in the sample specify the same CDR3. V usage is TRBV28 and J usage is TRBJ1-2, with no clear D. CDR1 and CDR2 from the germline V gene are MDHEN and SYDVKM. Trimming took off 2 bases at V and 0 bases at J, with 4 bases between the two ends. CDR3 length equals 13 residues. CDR3 in amino acids: CASSLQANYGYTF. The CDR3 nucleotides read TGTGCCAGCAGTTTACAGGCTAACTATGGCTACACCTTC.